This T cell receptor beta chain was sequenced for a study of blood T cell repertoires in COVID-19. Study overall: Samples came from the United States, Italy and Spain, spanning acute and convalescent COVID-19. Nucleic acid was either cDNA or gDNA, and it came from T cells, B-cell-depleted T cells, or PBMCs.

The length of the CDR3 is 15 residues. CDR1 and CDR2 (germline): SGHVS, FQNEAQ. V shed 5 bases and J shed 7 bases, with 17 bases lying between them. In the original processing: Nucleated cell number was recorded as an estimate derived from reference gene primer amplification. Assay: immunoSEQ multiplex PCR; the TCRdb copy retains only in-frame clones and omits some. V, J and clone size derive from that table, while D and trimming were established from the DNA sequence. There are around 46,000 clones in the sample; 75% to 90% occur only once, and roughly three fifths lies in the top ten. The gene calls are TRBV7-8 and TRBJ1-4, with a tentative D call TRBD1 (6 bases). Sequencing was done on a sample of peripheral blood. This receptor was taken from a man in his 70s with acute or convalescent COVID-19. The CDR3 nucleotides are TGTGCCAGCAGCGAAACAGGGAGGGACGGTGAAAAACTGTTTTTT. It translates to CASSETGRDGEKLFF.